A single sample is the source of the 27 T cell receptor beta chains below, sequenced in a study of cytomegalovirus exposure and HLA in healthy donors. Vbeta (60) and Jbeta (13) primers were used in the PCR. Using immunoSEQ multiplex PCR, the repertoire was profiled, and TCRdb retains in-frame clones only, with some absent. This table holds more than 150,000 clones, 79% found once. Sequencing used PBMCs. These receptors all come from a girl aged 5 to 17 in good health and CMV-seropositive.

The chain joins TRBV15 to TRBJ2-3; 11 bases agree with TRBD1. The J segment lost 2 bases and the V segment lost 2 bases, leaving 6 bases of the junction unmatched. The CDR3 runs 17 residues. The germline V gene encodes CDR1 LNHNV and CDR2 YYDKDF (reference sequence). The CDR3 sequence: CATSRTGTGGATDTQYF. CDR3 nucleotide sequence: TGTGCCACCAGCAGAACCGGGACAGGGGGTGCCACAGATACGCAGTATTTT. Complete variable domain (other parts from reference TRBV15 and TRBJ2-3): DAMVIQNPRYQVTQFGKPVTLSCSQTLNHNVMYWYQQKSSQAPKLLFHYYDKDFNNEADTPDNFQSRRPNTSFCFLDIRSPGLGDTAMYLCATSRTGTGGATDTQYFGPGTRLTVL.

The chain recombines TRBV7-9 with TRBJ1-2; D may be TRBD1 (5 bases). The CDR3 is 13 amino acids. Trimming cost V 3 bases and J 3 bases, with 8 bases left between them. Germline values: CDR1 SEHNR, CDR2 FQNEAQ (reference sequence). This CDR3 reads CASSFAGDYGYTF. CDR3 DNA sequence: TGTGCCAGCAGCTTTGCGGGGGACTATGGCTACACCTTC.

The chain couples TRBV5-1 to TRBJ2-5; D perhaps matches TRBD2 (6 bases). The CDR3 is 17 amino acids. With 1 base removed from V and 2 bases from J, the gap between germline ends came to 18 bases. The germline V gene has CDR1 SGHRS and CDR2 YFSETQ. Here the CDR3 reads CASSLTALAWAQETQYF. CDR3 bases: TGCGCCAGCAGCTTGACTGCGCTAGCGTGGGCGCAAGAGACCCAGTACTTC.

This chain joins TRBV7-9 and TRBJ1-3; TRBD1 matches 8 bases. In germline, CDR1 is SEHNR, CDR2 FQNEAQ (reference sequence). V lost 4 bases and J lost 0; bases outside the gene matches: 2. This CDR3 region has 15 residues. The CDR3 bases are TGTGCCAGCAGCTCGGACAGGGACTCTGGAAACACCATATATTTT. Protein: CASSSDRDSGNTIYF.

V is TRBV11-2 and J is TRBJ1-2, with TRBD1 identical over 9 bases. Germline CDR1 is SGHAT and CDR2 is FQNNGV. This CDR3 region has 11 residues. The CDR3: CGTGELGGYTF. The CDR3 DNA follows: TGTGGGACAGGGGAGTTAGGGGGCTACACCTTC.

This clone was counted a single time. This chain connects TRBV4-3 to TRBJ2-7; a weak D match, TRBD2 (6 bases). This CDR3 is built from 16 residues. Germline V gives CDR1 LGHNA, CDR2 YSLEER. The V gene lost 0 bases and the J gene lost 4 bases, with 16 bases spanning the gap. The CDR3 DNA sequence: TGCGCCAGCAGCCAAGAAAACGCGGGGTTTATGTACGAGCAGTACTTC. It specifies CASSQENAGFMYEQYF.

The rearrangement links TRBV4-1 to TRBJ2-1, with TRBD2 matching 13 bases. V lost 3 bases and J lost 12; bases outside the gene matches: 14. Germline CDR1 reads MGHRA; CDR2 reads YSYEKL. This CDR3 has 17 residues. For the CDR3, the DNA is TGCGCCAGCAGCCATAAAGAGGGGACTAGCGGGACCACGGGGCAGTTCTTC. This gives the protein CASSHKEGTSGTTGQFF.

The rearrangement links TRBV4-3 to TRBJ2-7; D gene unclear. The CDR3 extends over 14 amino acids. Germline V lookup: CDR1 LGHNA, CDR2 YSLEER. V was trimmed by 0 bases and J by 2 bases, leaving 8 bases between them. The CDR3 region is CASSQEFSTYEQYF. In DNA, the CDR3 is TGCGCCAGCAGCCAAGAGTTTAGTACCTACGAGCAGTACTTC.

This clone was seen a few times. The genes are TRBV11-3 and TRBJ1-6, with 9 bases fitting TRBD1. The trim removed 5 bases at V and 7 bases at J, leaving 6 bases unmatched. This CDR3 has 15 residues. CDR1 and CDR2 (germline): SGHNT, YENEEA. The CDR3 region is CASSRTGAGNSPLHF. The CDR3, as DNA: TGTGCCAGCAGCCGGACAGGGGCTGGGAATTCACCCCTCCACTTT.

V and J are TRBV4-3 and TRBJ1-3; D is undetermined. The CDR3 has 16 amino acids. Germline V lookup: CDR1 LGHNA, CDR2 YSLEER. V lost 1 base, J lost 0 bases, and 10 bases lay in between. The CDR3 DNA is TGCGCCAGCAGCCAAGTCGATCACAGCTCTGGAAACACCATATATTTT. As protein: CASSQVDHSSGNTIYF.

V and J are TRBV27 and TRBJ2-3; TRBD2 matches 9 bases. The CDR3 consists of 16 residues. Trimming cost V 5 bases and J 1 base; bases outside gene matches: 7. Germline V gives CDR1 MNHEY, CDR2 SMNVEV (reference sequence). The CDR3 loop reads CASSTSAGGRTDTQYF. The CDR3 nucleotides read TGTGCCAGCAGTACATCAGCGGGGGGTCGCACAGATACGCAGTATTTT.

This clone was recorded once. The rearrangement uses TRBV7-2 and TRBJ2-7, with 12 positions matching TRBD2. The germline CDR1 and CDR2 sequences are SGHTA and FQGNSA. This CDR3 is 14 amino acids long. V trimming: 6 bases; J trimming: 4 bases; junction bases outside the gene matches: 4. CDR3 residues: CASRMTSGGYEQYF. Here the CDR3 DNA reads TGTGCCAGCAGGATGACTAGCGGGGGATACGAGCAGTACTTC.

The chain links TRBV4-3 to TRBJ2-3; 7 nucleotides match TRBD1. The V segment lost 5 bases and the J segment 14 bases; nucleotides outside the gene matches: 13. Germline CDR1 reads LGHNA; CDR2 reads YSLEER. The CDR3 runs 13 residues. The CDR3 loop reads CASSDTDKGARYF. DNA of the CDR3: TGCGCCAGCAGCGATACCGACAAGGGGGCCCGGTATTTT.

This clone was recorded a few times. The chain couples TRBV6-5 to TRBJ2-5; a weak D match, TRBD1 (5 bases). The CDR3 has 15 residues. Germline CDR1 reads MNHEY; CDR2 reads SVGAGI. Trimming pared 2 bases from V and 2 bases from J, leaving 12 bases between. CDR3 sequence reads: CASSYRGHKQETQYF. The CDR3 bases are TGTGCCAGCAGTTACCGTGGACACAAACAAGAGACCCAGTACTTC.

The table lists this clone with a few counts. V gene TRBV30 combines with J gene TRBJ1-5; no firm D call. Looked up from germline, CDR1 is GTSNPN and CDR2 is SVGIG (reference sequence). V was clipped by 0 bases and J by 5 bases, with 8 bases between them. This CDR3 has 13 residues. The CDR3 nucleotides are TGTGCCTGGAGTGTAAGCGGAGATCAGCCCCAGCATTTT. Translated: CAWSVSGDQPQHF.

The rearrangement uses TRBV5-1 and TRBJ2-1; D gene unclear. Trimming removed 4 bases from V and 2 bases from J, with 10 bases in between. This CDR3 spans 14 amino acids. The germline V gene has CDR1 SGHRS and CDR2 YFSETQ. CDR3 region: CASSPLETYNEQFF. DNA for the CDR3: TGCGCCAGCAGCCCCCTGGAGACCTACAATGAGCAGTTCTTC.

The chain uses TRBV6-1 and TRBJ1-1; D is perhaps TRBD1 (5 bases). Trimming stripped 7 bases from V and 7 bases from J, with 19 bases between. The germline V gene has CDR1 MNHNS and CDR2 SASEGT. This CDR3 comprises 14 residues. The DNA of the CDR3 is TGTGCCAGCACCCTACAGGAAGGCTACAGTGAAGCTTTCTTT. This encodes CASTLQEGYSEAFF.

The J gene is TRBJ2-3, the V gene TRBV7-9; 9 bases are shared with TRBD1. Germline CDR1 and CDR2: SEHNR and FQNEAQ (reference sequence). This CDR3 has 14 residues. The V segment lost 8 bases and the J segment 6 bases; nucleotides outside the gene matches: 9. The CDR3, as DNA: TGTGCCAGCGGACAGGGGTCATTTGTGGATACGCAGTATTTT. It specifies CASGQGSFVDTQYF.

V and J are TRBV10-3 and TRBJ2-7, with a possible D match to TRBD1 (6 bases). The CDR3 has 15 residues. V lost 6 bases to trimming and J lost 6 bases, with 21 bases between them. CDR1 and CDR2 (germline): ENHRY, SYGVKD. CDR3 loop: CAISRTTGPSGEQYF. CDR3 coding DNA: TGTGCCATCAGCCGGACCACAGGGCCATCGGGCGAGCAGTACTTC.

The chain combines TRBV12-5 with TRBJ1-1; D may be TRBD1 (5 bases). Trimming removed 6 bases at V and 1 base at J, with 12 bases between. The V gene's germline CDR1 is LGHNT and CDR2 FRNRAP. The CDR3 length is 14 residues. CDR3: CASGMTAWNTEAFF. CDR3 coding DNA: TGTGCTAGTGGCATGACAGCCTGGAACACTGAAGCTTTCTTT.

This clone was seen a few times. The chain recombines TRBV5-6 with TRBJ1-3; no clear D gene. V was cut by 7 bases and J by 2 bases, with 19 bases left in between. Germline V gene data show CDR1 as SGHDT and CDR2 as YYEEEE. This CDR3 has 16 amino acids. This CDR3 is CASRSVVGRTGNTIYF. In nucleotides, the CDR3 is TGTGCCAGCCGCTCGGTGGTGGGGAGGACTGGAAACACCATATATTTT.

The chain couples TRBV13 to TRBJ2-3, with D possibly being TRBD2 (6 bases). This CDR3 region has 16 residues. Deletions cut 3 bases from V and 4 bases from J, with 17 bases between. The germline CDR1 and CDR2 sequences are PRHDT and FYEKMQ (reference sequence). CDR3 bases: TGTGCCAGCAGCTTCCGAGGAGGGACGGGCCCAGATACGCAGTATTTT. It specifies CASSFRGGTGPDTQYF.

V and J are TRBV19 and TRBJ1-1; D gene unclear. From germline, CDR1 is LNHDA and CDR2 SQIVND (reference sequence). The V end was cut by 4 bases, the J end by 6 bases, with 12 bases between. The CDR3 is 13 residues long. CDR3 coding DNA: TGTGCCAGTAGTACCTCCTTCGGGGCTGAAGCTTTCTTT. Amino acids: CASSTSFGAEAFF.

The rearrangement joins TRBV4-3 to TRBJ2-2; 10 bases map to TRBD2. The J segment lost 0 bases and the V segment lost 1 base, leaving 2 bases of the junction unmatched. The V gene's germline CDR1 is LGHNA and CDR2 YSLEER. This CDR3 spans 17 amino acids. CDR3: CASSQAGLAANTGELFF. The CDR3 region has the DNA TGCGCCAGCAGCCAAGCTGGACTAGCGGCGAACACCGGGGAGCTGTTTTTT.

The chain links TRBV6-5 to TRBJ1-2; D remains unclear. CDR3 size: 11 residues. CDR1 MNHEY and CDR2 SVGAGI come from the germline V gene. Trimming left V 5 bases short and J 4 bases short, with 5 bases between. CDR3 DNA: TGTGCCAGCAGTGCCGGCTATGGCTACACCTTC. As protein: CASSAGYGYTF.

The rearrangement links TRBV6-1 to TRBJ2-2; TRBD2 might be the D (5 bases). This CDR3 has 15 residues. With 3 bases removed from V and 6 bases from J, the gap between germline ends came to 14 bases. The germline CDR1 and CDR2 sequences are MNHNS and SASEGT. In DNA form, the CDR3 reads TGTGCCAGCAGTGACTTGATGGGAGCGGCCGGGGAGCTGTTTTTT. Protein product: CASSDLMGAAGELFF.

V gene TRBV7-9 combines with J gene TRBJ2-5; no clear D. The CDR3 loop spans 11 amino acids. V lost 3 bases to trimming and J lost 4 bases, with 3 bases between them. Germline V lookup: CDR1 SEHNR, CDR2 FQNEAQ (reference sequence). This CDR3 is CASSFGETQYF. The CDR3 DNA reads TGTGCCAGCAGCTTCGGAGAGACCCAGTACTTC.